The next 17 T cell receptor beta chains were all read from a single sample in a study of shared clonotypes between healthy human individuals (TCRdb year 2020). Library generation was performed with the immunoSEQ multiplex PCR assay. Here the immuneACCESS table is served through TCRdb, limited to in-frame sequences with V and J called. Missing clones are a known gap in these copies; in checked studies unresolved V genes cover under half, and the rest lacks a known reason. The sample profile shows nearly 2 million clones; about 95% of them were found once. The ten most abundant clones make up 0.95% to 1.5% of the sample. CD8 naive samples were CD45RO-negative cells positively selected for CCR7, giving a CD45RA+CCR7+ population that excluded TemRA cells. Sequencing was performed on naive CD8+ T cells sorted from blood. The cell subset or site label, read with the paper, signifies: CD45RA+CCR7+. These receptors were obtained from a man aged 18-30 years in good health.

The chain recombines TRBV6-1 with TRBJ1-1; 7 nucleotides agree with TRBD1. The CDR3 runs 16 residues. Losses at the gene ends were 2 bases for V and 5 bases for J; bases not matched to a gene: 11. The germline CDR1 and CDR2 sequences are MNHNS and SASEGT. CDR3 sequence (DNA): TGTGCCAGCAGTGAATACGTAGAGACAGGGAGGACTGAAGCTTTCTTT. This translates into CASSEYVETGRTEAFF.

The genes are TRBV11-3 and TRBJ2-1; D gene ambiguous. The V end was cut by 5 bases, the J end by 5 bases, with 16 bases between. The germline V gene has CDR1 SGHNT and CDR2 YENEEA. The CDR3 is 15 residues long. The CDR3 protein is CASSEDGSRNNEQFF. The CDR3, as DNA: TGTGCCAGCAGCGAGGATGGCAGCCGGAACAATGAGCAGTTCTTC.

This chain uses TRBV29-1 with TRBJ2-7; tentatively, D is TRBD1 (5 bases). The CDR3 is 14 amino acids. V lost 0 bases and J 0 bases, leaving 9 bases between the germline ends. Germline V gene data show CDR1 as SQVTM and CDR2 as ANQGSEA. The CDR3 region is CSVEDDRSSYEQYF. For the CDR3, the DNA is TGCAGCGTTGAAGACGACAGAAGCTCCTACGAGCAGTACTTC.

This chain links TRBV13 with TRBJ2-7, with D maybe TRBD1 (6 bases). With 5 bases removed from V and 3 bases from J, the gap between germline ends came to 14 bases. The CDR3 totals 14 residues. The germline V gene encodes CDR1 PRHDT and CDR2 FYEKMQ (reference sequence). CDR3: CASSGGQPLYEQYF. The CDR3 DNA is TGTGCCAGCAGCGGGGGACAACCCCTCTACGAGCAGTACTTC.

The V and J genes are TRBV7-9 and TRBJ1-2, with D tentatively TRBD1 (5 bases). The CDR3 length is 15 residues. Germline lookup yields CDR1 SEHNR and CDR2 FQNEAQ (reference sequence). The germline V and J ends were trimmed by 4 bases and 6 bases, with 18 bases remaining between them. CDR3 bases: TGTGCCAGCAGCTGGGCTACCGGGACCGATCATGGCTACACCTTC. Amino acid sequence: CASSWATGTDHGYTF.

To note about this clone: One junction end disagrees with the germline gene, perhaps due to a read error. The genes are TRBV6-5 and TRBJ2-7; 9 nucleotides align to TRBD1. Germline loops: CDR1 MNHEY, CDR2 SVGAGI. The length of the CDR3 is 11 residues. The CDR3 spells CASSGTGTFLF. CDR3 sequence (DNA): TGTGCCAGCAGTGGGACAGGGACATTCCTCTTC.

CDR3 in DNA: TGCAGTGCTACGCATTCCTACGAGCAGTACTTC. Translating it yields CSATHSYEQYF. The rearrangement joins TRBV20-1 to TRBJ2-7, with D unclear. Germline V gene lookup returns CDR1 DFQATT and CDR2 SNEGSKA (reference sequence). The CDR3 contains 11 residues. Trimming pared 4 bases from V and 1 base from J, leaving 5 bases between.

In the case of this clone: This specimen includes other DNA sequences encoding the same CDR3. The V gene is TRBV4-1, the J gene TRBJ2-7; D is ambiguous. CDR3 length: 12 residues. CDR1 is MGHRA, CDR2 YSYEKL, per germline. The V end was cut by 1 base, the J end by 3 bases, with 4 bases between. The CDR3 loop is CASSQGGYEQYF. As DNA, the CDR3 is TGCGCCAGCAGCCAAGGGGGCTACGAGCAGTACTTC.

This clone was recorded only once. The sample carries other DNA sequences with the same CDR3. The rearrangement uses TRBV27 and TRBJ1-1; perhaps TRBD1 as D (6 bases). Germline V gives CDR1 MNHEY, CDR2 SMNVEV (reference sequence). Trimming removed 1 base at V and 3 bases at J, with 9 bases between. This CDR3 has 14 amino acids. The CDR3 region has the DNA TGTGCCAGCAGTTTATTGGGGGGCTACACTGAAGCTTTCTTT. Amino acids: CASSLLGGYTEAFF.

The chain has TRBV5-1 and TRBJ1-4; 11 nucleotides agree with TRBD1. This CDR3 has 16 amino acids. Germline V lookup: CDR1 SGHRS, CDR2 YFSETQ. The J segment lost 5 bases and the V segment lost 2 bases, leaving 5 bases of the junction unmatched. In DNA form, the CDR3 reads TGCGCCAGCAGCTTTGGACAGGGGGCACCAAATGAAAAACTGTTTTTT. Translation: CASSFGQGAPNEKLFF.

The chain joins TRBV4-3 to TRBJ2-1; D is unresolved. The CDR3 extends over 15 amino acids. Germline CDR1 reads LGHNA; CDR2 reads YSLEER. The V and J ends lost 1 base and 3 bases respectively, with 10 bases between them. The CDR3 sequence: CASSQAVADYNEQFF. The CDR3 DNA sequence: TGCGCCAGCAGCCAAGCGGTGGCGGACTACAATGAGCAGTTCTTC.

The rearrangement links TRBV7-9 to TRBJ2-1, with TRBD2 matching over 10 bases. CDR1 and CDR2 from the germline V gene are SEHNR and FQNEAQ (reference sequence). The V and J ends lost 5 bases and 6 bases, in that order; junction bases with no gene match: 7. CDR3 length: 15 amino acids. CDR3: CASSLPSGSGNEQFF. In DNA form, the CDR3 reads TGTGCCAGCAGCCTACCTAGCGGGAGTGGCAATGAGCAGTTCTTC.

The chain links TRBV7-8 to TRBJ2-5, with TRBD2 matching over 16 bases. The CDR3 loop spans 19 amino acids. The germline CDR1 and CDR2 sequences are SGHVS and FQNEAQ. V shed 5 bases and J 2 bases; nucleotides not matched to a gene: 11. The CDR3 reads CASSPGLAGGPIGQETQYF. CDR3 DNA: TGTGCCAGCAGCCCGGGACTAGCGGGGGGGCCGATTGGGCAAGAGACCCAGTACTTC.

In DNA, the CDR3 is TGTGCCAGCAGCTTGGGCAACTGGGACTCCTATAATTCACCCCTCCACTTT. This sequence encodes CASSLGNWDSYNSPLHF. The V gene is TRBV5-4, the J gene TRBJ1-6; unclear D gene. This CDR3 has 17 residues. Deletions cut 0 bases from V and 0 bases from J, with 10 bases between. The germline V gene has CDR1 SGHNT and CDR2 YYREEE (reference sequence).

The chain carries TRBV5-1 and TRBJ1-1; D may be TRBD1 (5 bases). Germline V CDR1 and CDR2: SGHRS, YFSETQ. CDR3 length: 15 amino acids. V gave up 4 bases and J gave up 1 base, with 14 bases separating them. CDR3 residues: CASSMSRDGNTEAFF. CDR3 nucleotides: TGCGCCAGCAGCATGTCCCGGGACGGGAACACTGAAGCTTTCTTT. The whole variable domain, filled in from reference TRBV5-1 and TRBJ1-1, reads KAGVTQTPRYLIKTRGQQVTLSCSPISGHRSVSWYQQTPGQGLQFLFEYFSETQRNKGNFPGRFSGRQFSNSRSEMNVSTLELGDSALYLCASSMSRDGNTEAFFGQGTRLTVV.

This rearrangement joins TRBV5-6 to TRBJ2-7; a weak D match, TRBD1 (6 bases). The length of the CDR3 is 16 residues. V gave up 4 bases and J gave up 2 bases, with 19 bases separating them. CDR1 is SGHDT, CDR2 YYEEEE, per germline. CDR3 sequence: CASSRGARDTTYEQYF. The CDR3 DNA is TGTGCCAGCAGCAGGGGAGCAAGGGACACCACCTACGAGCAGTACTTC.

The genes are TRBV27 and TRBJ2-7; TRBD2 agrees at 10 bases. Trimming took 7 bases from V and 6 from J; bases not matched to a gene: 9. The CDR3 consists of 14 residues. CDR1 is MNHEY and CDR2 is SMNVEV in the germline V gene (reference sequence). This CDR3 is CASTRLAGASEQYF. The CDR3 DNA reads as TGTGCCAGCACCCGTCTAGCGGGAGCTTCCGAGCAGTACTTC.